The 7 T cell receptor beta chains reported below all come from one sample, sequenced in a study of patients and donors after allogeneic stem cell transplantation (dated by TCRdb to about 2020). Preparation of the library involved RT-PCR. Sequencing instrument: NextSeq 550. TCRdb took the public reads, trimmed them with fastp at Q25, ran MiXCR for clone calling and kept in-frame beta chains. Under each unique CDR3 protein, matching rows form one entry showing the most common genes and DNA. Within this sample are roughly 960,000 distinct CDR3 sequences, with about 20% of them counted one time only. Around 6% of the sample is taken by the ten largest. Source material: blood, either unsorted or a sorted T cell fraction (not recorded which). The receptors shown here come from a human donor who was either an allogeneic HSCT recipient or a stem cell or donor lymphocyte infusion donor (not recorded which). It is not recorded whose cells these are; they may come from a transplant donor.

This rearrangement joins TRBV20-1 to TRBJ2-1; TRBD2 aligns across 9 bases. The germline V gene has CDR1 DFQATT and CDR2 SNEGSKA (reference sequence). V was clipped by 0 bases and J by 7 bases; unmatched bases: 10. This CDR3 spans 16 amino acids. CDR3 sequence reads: CSARDGASGIRNEQFF. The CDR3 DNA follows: TGCAGTGCTAGAGATGGGGCTAGCGGGATTCGTAATGAGCAGTTCTTC.

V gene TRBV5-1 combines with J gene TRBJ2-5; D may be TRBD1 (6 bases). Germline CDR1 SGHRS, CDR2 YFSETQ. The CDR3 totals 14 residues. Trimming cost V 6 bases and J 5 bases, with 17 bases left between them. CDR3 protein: CASTQGSLGETQYF. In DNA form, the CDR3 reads TGCGCCAGCACCCAGGGGAGCCTGGGCGAGACCCAGTACTTC.

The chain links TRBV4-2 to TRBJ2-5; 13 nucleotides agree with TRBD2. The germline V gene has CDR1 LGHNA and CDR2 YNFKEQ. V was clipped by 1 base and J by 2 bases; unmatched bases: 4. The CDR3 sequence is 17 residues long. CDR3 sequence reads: CASSQGTSGSLQETQYF. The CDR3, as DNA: TGTGCCAGCAGCCAAGGGACTAGCGGGAGTTTACAAGAGACCCAGTACTTC.

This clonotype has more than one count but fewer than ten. The CDR3 here is CASSFPRTSGSLAETQYF. DNA of the CDR3: TGTGCCAGCAGTTTCCCCCGGACTAGCGGGAGTCTCGCAGAGACCCAGTACTTC. This chain connects TRBV27 to TRBJ2-5; the match to TRBD2 covers 13 bases. The CDR3 is 18 amino acids. In germline, CDR1 is MNHEY, CDR2 SMNVEV (reference sequence). Trimming removed 3 bases from V and 4 bases from J; junction bases left unmatched: 11.

CDR3 DNA: TGCGCCAGCAGCTCAAAGGGGTACGCTTTCTTT. Residues: CASSSKGYAFF. This rearrangement joins TRBV5-1 to TRBJ1-1; tentatively, D is TRBD1 (5 bases). Trimming stripped 3 bases from V and 11 bases from J, with 11 bases between. This CDR3 comprises 11 residues. The germline CDR1 and CDR2 sequences are SGHRS and YFSETQ.

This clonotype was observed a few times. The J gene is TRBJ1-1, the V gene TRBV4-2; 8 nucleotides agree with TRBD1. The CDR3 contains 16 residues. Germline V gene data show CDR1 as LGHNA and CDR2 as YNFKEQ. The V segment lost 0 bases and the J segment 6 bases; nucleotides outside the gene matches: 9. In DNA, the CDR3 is TGTGCCAGCAGCCAAGAAGAGGGAACAGGGGGGGCTGAAGCTTTCTTT. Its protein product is CASSQEEGTGGAEAFF.

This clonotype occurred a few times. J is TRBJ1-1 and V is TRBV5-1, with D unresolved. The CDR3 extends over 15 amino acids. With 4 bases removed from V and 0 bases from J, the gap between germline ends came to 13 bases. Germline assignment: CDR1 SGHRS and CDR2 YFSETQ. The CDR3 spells CASSPAKGMNTEAFF. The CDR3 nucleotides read TGCGCCAGCAGCCCCGCAAAGGGAATGAACACTGAAGCTTTCTTT.